The TCR beta chain described here comes from a study of T cells expressing NK-cell markers. About the study: Sequenced donors, eight in total, included seven who were HCMV-seropositive and one who was seronegative.

This CDR3 comprises 12 residues. Germline-derived CDR1 and CDR2 are DFQATT and SNEGSKA (reference sequence). Scientists made TCR beta cDNA using 5'RACE template switching with UMIs. TCRdb reprocessed the 5' RACE reads and keeps a single row for each CDR3 protein, giving no DNA. The sample totals under 200,000 distinct CDR3 sequences; its top ten clones hold less than 20%. Study-level findings and limits: Once again these clonotypes came out on top in the CD3+CD56-NKG2C+ fraction of a few donors. The HCMV specificity of the expanded NKG2C+ T cell clones stayed unresolved.

Comment on this clonotype: Its matching antigen is unknown.

The rearrangement links TRBV20-1 to TRBJ2-7; TCRdb's D call, TRBD2, is unchecked because there is no DNA. The TCR comes from a woman between 18 and 69 years old in good health. What was sequenced was blood T cells: a sorted CD56 or NKG2C T cell subset, CD4+ or CD8+ T cells, or bulk PBMC T cells (not recorded which). The CDR3 is CSATPGRYEQYF.